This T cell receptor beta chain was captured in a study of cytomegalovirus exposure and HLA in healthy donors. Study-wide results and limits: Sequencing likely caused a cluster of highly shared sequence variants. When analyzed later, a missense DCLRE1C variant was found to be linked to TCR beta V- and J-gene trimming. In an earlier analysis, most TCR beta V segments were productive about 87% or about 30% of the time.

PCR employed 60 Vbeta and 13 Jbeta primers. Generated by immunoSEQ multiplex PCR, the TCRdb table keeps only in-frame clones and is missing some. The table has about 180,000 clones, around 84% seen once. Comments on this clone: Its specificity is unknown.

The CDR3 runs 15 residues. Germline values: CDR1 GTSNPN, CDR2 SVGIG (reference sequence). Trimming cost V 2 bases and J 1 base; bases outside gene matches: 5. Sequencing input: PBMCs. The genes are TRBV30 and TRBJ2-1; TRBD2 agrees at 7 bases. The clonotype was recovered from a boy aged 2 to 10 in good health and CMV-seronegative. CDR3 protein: CAWSLTSLSYNEQFF. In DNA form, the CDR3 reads TGTGCCTGGAGTTTGACTAGCCTGTCCTACAATGAGCAGTTCTTC. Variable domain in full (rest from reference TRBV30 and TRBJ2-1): SQTIHQWPATLVQPVGSPLSLECTVEGTSNPNLYWYRQAAGRGLQLLFYSVGIGQISSEVPQNLSASRPQDRQFILSSKKLLLSDSGFYLCAWSLTSLSYNEQFFGPGTRLTVL.